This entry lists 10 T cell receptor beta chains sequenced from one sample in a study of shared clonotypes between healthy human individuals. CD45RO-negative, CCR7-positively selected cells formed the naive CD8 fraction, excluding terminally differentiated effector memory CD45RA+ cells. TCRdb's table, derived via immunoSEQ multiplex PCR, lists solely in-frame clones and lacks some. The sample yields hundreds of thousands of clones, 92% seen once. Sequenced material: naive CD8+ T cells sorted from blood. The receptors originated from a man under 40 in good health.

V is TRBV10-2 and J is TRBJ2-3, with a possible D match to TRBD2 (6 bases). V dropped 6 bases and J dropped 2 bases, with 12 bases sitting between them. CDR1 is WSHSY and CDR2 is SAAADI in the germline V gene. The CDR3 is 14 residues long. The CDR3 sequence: CASRDSGYTDTQYF. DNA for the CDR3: TGCGCCAGCAGAGATAGCGGATACACAGATACGCAGTATTTT.

CDR3 sequence (DNA): TGTGCCACCGTCCAGAGGGGCCGACCAGATACGCAGTATTTT. This sequence encodes CATVQRGRPDTQYF. The V call is TRBV7-2, the J call TRBJ2-3, with D tentatively TRBD1 or TRBD2 (5 bases each). The CDR3 loop spans 14 amino acids. Trimming left V 10 bases short and J 4 bases short, with 18 bases between. The V gene's germline CDR1 is SGHTA and CDR2 FQGNSA.

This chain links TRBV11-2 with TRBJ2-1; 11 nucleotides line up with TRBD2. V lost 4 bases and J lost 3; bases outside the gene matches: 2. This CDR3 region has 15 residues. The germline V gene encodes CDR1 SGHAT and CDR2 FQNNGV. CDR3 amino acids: CASSSGTSGYNEQFF. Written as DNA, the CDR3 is TGTGCCAGCAGCTCCGGGACTAGCGGCTACAATGAGCAGTTCTTC.

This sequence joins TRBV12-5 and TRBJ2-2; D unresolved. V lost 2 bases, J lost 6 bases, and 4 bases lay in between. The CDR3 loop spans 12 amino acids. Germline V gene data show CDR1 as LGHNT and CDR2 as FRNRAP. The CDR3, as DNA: TGTGCTAGTGGTTTGATGCCCGGGGAGCTGTTTTTT. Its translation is CASGLMPGELFF. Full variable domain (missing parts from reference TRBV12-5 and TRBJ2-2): DARVTQTPRHKVTEMGQEVTMRCQPILGHNTVFWYRQTMMQGLELLAYFRNRAPLDDSGMPKDRFSAEMPDATLATLKIQPSEPRDSAVYFCASGLMPGELFFGEGSRLTVL.

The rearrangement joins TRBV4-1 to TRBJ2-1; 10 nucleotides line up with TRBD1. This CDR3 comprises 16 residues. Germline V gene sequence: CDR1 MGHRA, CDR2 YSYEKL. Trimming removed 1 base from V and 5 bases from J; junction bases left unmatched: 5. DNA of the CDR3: TGCGCCAGCAGCCAAGGGACAGGGGGGACGCACAATGAGCAGTTCTTC. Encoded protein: CASSQGTGGTHNEQFF.

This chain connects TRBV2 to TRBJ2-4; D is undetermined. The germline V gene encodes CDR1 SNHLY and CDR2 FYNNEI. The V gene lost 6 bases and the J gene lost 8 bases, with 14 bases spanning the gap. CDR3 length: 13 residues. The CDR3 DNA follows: TGTGCCAGCAGGGATTCACTACGAGACATTCAGTACTTC. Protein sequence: CASRDSLRDIQYF.

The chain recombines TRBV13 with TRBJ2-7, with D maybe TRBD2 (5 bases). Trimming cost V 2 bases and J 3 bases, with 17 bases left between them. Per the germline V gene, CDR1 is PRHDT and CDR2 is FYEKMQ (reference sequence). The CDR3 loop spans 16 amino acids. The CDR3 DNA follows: TGTGCCAGCAGCTTAAGGAGTGAGGAGGATGTCTACGAGCAGTACTTC. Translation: CASSLRSEEDVYEQYF.

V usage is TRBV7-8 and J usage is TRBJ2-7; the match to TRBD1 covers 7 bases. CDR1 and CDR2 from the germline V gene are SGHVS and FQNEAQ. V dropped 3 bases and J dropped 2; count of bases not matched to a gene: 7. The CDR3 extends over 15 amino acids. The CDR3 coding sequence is TGTGCCAGCAGCTTTTTCCGGGACAGAGCCTACGAGCAGTACTTC. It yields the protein CASSFFRDRAYEQYF.

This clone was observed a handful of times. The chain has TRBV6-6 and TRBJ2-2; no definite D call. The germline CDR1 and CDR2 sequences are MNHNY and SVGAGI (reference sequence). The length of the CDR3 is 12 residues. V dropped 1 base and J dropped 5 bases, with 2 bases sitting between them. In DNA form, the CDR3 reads TGTGCCAGCAGTTACTGGACCGGGGAGCTGTTTTTT. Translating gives CASSYWTGELFF.

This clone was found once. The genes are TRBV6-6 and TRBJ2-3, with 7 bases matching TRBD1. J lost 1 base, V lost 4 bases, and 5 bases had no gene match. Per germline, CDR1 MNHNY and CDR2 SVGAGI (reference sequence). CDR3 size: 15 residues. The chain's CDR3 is CASSWTGGGTDTQYF. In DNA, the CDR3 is TGTGCCAGCAGTTGGACAGGAGGCGGCACAGATACGCAGTATTTT.